This TCR beta chain was observed in a study of regulatory T cells in long-lasting Graves disease. Whole-study context: Persistent Graves' disease meant over 5 years of antithyroid drugs with positive TSH receptor antibodies.

This clonotype turned up a few times. Its matching antigen is unknown. Broader study findings: Those with persistent disease had in common more public clonotypes (about 3,000) than new patients (roughly 1,000). The TCR repertoire of persistent Graves' patients was less diverse than that of newly diagnosed ones.

This sample's time point: persistent/refractory GD, antithyroid drugs over 5 years with positive TRAb. Generation of the TCR library employed RNA extracted from PBMCs. Building of the TCR beta libraries involved iRepertoire HTBI primers and Arm-PCR of CDR3 regions. MiXCR, run by TCRdb on the multiplex PCR reads, gives a single entry per CDR3 protein. The profile shows 350,000 to 500,000 distinct CDR3 sequences, around 20% of them singletons. Here the sequenced sample was peripheral blood mononuclear cells (PBMCs), taken when the disease was refractory, from a patient treated with antithyroid drugs. This sequence was found in a female donor with Graves disease.

The CDR3 loop is CASSLDQAEQYF. The CDR3 DNA sequence: TGTGCCAGCAGTCTGGATCAGGCCGAGCAGTACTTC. V usage is TRBV6-1 and J usage is TRBJ2-7, with D unclear. Trimming stripped 5 bases from V and 6 bases from J, with 11 bases between. The CDR3 is 12 amino acids. Per germline, CDR1 MNHNS and CDR2 SASEGT.